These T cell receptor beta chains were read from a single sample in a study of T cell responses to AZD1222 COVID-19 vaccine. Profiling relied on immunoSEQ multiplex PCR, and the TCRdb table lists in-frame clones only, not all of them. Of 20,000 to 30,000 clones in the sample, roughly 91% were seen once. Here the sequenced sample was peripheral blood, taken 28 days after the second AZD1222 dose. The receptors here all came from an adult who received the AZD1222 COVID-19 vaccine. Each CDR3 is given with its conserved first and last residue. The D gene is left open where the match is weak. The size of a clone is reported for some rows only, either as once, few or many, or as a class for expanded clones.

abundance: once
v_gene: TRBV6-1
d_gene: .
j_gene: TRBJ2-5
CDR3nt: TGTGCCAGCAGTGATTTGGGGGGGCACCAAGAGACCCAGTACTTC
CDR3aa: CASSDLGGHQETQYF

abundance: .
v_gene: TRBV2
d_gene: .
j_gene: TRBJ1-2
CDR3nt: TGTGCCAGCAGTGAGGGGGTTAACTATGGCTACACCTTC
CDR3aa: CASSEGVNYGYTF

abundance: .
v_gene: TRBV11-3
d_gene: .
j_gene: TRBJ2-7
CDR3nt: TGTGCCAGCAGCTTAAGCGGGCTCACCTACGAGCAGTACTTC
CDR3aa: CASSLSGLTYEQYF

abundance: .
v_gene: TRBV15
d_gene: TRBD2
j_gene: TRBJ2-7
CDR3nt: TGTGCCACCAGCAGGGATAAAGCGGGAACCGAGCAGTACTTC
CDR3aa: CATSRDKAGTEQYF

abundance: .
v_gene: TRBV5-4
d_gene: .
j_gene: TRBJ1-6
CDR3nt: TGTGCCAGCAGCTTGGACATTTCACCCCTCCACTTT
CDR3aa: CASSLDISPLHF

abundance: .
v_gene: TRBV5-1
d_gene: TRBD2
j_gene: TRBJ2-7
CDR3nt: TGCGCCAGCAGCCTGACCAACAGCGGGAGATTTACCTACGAGCAGTACTTC
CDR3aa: CASSLTNSGRFTYEQYF

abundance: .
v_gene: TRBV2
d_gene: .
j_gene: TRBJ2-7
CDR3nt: TGTGCCAGCAGTGGTGATCGGCAGAAGTACTTC
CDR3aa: CASSGDRQKYF

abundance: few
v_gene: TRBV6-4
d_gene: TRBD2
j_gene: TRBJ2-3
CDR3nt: TGTGCCAGCAGTTCCGGGACTAGCCCTTACCCAACAGATACGCAGTATTTT
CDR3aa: CASSSGTSPYPTDTQYF

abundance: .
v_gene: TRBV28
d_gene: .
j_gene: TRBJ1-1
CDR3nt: TGTGCCAGCACCCCGGCAGGGACGGGGACTGAAGCTTTCTTT
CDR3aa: CASTPAGTGTEAFF

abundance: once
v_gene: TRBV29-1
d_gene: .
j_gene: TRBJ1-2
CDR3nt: TGCAGCGTTGAAGATGAGGGGGTGGGTGGCTACACCTTC
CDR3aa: CSVEDEGVGGYTF

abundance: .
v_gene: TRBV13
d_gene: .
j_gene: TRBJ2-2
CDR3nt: TGTGCCAGCAGCCCAATTGCCGGGGAGCTGTTTTTT
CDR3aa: CASSPIAGELFF

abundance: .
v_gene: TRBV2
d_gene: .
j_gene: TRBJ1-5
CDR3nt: TGTGCCAGCAGTCGCACAGGGAACCAGCCCCAGCATTTT
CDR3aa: CASSRTGNQPQHF

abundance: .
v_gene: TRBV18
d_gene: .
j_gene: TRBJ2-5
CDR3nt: TGTGCCAGCTCCTCGGCAGGGAGCGAGACCCAGTACTTC
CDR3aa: CASSSAGSETQYF

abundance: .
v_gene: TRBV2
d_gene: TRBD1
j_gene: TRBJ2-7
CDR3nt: TGTGCCAGCAGTGAGACAGGGACAAACGAGCAGTACTTC
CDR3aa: CASSETGTNEQYF

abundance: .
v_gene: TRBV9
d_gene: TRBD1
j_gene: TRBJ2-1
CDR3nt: TGTGCCAGCAGCGTAGGTTGGGGACAGGGGCACAATGAGCAGTTCTTC
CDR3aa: CASSVGWGQGHNEQFF

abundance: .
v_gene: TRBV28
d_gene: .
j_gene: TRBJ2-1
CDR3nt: TGTGCCAGCAGCCGCAGGGGCGATGAGCAGTTCTTC
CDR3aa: CASSRRGDEQFF

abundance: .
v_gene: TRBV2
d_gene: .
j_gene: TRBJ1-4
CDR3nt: TGTGCCAGCAGTGTCTCGGGGGAGCGGGTTAATGAAAAACTGTTTTTT
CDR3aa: CASSVSGERVNEKLFF

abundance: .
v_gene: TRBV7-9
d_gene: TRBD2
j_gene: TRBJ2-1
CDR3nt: TGTGCCAGCAGCTTAGCGGGGCTAGCGGGAAATGAGCAGTTCTTC
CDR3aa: CASSLAGLAGNEQFF

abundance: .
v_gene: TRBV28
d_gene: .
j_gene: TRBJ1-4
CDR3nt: TGTGCCAGCAGACTACTAGCCCCTAATGAAAAACTGTTTTTT
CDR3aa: CASRLLAPNEKLFF

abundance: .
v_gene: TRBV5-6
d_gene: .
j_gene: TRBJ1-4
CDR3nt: TGTGCCAGCAGCTTGGGTCCGGAGGAAAAACTGTTTTTT
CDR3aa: CASSLGPEEKLFF

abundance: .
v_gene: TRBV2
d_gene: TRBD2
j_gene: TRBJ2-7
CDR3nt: TGTGCCAGCGGGTCGGCGGGGGTCTCCTACGAGCAGTACTTC
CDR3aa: CASGSAGVSYEQYF

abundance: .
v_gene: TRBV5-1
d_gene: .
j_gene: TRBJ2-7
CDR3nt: TGCGCCAGCCGCCCAGCAGCAAGCTTGTACGAGCAGTACTTC
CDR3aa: CASRPAASLYEQYF

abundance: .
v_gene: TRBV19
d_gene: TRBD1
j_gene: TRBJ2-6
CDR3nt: TGTGCCAGTAGTACGGGACAGGGGGCGTCTGGGGCCAACGTCCTGACTTTC
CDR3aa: CASSTGQGASGANVLTF

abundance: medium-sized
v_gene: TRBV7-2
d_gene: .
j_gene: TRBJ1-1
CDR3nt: TGTGCCAGCAGCTTAGGGGGTCCGGAAGCTTTCTTT
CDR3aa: CASSLGGPEAFF

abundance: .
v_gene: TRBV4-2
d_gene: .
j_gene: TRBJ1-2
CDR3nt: TGTGCCAGCAGCCAAGTGGGGAATGGCTACACCTTC
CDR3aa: CASSQVGNGYTF

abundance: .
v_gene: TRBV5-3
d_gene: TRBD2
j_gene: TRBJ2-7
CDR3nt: TGTGCCAGAAGCTTTAGCCGCCCGGGAGGCTCCTACGAGCAGTACTTC
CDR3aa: CARSFSRPGGSYEQYF

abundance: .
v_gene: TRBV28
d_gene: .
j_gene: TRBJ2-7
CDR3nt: TGTGCCAGCAGATTTCAACAGGGCTTCGAGCAGTACTTC
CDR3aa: CASRFQQGFEQYF